This TCR beta chain was observed in a study of cytomegalovirus exposure and HLA in healthy donors. Between the trimmed V and J ends, which lost 5 bases and 1 base, there was a span of 13 bases. This CDR3 region has 15 residues. Germline values: CDR1 SGHRS, CDR2 YFSETQ. In the case of this clone: The antigen remains undetermined.

The PCR employed 60 Vbeta primers together with 13 Jbeta primers. Assay: immunoSEQ multiplex PCR; the TCRdb copy retains only in-frame clones and omits some. The sample lists under 200,000 clones, roughly 80% occurring once. Study results and limitations: Using the classifier, cytomegalovirus status was reportedly diagnosed with high specificity and sensitivity.

The sample consisted of PBMCs. The clonotype comes from a man aged 50-59 years in good health and CMV-seropositive. The V gene is TRBV5-1, the J gene TRBJ1-3, with a weak D call TRBD1 (5 bases). CDR3: CASSTGVPSGNTIYF. CDR3 nucleotides: TGCGCCAGCAGTACGGGGGTTCCATCTGGAAACACCATATATTTT. The complete variable domain, with remaining parts taken from reference TRBV5-1 and TRBJ1-3, reads KAGVTQTPRYLIKTRGQQVTLSCSPISGHRSVSWYQQTPGQGLQFLFEYFSETQRNKGNFPGRFSGRQFSNSRSEMNVSTLELGDSALYLCASSTGVPSGNTIYFGEGSWLTVV.